The present T cell receptor beta chain was sequenced within a study of T cell repertoires in cytomegalovirus infection. Study in general: Through public TCR beta signatures, both CMV infection and matching HLA type were indicated. Points from the study as a whole: There were HLA-C-restricted CMV-specific TCR beta clonotypes dominating the ex vivo response. Using cumulative public TCR beta family frequency, the authors identified those who carried CMV together with the relevant HLA.

TCRdb re-called the reads with MiXCR, one entry per CDR3 protein. Here the sample spans approximately 700,000 distinct CDR3 sequences, approximately 34% being singletons. This clonotype has a count of ten or more. Its target is not known. The ends were cut back, 6 bases at V and 1 base at J, with 9 bases in the middle. Germline values: CDR1 MNHNS, CDR2 SASEGT. This CDR3 has 13 amino acids. This rearrangement joins TRBV6-1 to TRBJ1-1; D remains ambiguous. Source material: PBMCs. The receptor was derived from a human donor in good health (CMV status not recorded). Some clones in this sample may be carry-over from other donors' samples. Written as DNA, the CDR3 is TGTGCCAGCAGCTTCGCAAGGAACACTGAAGCTTTCTTT. It encodes CASSFARNTEAFF.